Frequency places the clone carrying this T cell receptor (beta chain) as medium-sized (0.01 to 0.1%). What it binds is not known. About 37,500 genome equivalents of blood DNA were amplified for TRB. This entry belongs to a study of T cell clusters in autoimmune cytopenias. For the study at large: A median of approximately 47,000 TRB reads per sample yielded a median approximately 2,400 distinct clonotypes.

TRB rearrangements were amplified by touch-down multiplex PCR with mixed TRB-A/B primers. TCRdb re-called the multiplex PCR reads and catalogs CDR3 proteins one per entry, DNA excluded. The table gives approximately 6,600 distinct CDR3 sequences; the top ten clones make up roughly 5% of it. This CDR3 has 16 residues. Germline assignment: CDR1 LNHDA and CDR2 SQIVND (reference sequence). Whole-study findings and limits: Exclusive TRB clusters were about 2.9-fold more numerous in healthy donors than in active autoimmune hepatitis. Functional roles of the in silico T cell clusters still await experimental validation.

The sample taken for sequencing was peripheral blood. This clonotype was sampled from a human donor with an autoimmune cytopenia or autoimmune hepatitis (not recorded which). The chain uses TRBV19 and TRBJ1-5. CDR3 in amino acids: CASSTYGTDLNQPQHF.